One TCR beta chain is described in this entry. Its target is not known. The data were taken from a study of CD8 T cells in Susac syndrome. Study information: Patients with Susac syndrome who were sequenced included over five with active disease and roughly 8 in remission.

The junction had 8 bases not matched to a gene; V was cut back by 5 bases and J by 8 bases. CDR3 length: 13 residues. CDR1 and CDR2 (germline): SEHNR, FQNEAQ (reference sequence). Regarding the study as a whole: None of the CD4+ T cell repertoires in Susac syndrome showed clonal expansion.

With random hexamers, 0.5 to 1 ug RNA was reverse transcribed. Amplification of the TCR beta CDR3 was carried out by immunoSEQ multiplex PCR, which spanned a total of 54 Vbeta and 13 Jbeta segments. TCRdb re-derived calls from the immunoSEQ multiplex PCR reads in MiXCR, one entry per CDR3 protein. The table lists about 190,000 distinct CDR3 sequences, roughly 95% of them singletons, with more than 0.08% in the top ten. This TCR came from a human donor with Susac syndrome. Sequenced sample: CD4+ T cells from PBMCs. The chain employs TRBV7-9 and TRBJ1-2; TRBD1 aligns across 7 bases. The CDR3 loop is CASSGTGTAGYTF. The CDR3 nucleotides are TGTGCCAGCAGCGGAACCGGGACAGCCGGCTACACCTTC.